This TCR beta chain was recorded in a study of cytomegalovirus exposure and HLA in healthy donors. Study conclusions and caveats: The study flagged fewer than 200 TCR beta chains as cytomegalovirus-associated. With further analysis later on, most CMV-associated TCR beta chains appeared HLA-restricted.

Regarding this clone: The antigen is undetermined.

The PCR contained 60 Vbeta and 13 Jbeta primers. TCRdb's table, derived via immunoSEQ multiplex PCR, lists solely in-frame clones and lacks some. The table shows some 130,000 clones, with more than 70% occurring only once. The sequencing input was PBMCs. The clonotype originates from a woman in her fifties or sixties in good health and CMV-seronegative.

The CDR3 sequence is CASSEDRGPANEKLFF. CDR3 nucleotide sequence: TGTGCCAGCAGTGAGGACAGGGGTCCTGCTAATGAAAAACTGTTTTTT. The rearrangement joins TRBV2 to TRBJ1-4; 9 nucleotides align to TRBD1. V trimming: 3 bases; J trimming: 3 bases; junction bases outside the gene matches: 5. The CDR3 extends over 16 amino acids. Germline V CDR1 and CDR2: SNHLY, FYNNEI.